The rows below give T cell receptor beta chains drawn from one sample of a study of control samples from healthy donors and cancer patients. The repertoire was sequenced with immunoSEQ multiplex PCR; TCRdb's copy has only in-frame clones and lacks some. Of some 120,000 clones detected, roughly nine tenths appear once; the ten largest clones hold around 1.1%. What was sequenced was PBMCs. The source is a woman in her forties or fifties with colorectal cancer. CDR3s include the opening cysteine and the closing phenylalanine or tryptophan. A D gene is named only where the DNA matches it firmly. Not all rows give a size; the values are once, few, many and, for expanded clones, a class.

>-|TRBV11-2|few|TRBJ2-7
CASSLGRNERNEQYF
TGTGCCAGCAGCTTAGGGCGTAACGAGCGGAACGAGCAGTACTTC
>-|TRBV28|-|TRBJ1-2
CASSPPGGAEDGYTF
TGTGCCAGCAGTCCCCCCGGAGGGGCAGAGGATGGCTACACCTTC
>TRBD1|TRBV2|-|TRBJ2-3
CASKVGTDTQVGTQYF
TGTGCCAGCAAGGTTGGGACAGACACGCAGGTCGGTACGCAGTATTTT
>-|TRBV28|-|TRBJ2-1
CASSLGSDSYNEQFF
TGTGCCAGCAGTTTAGGTAGCGACTCCTACAATGAGCAGTTCTTC
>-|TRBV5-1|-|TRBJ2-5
CASSQSISLYQETQYF
TGCGCCAGCAGCCAGTCGATCTCATTGTACCAAGAGACCCAGTACTTC
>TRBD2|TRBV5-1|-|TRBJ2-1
CASSVNPGLARRGQFF
TGCGCCAGCAGCGTGAACCCGGGACTAGCGCGCCGCGGGCAGTTCTTC
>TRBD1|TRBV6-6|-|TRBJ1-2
CASSTGGFYGYGYTF
TGTGCCAGCAGCACAGGGGGGTTCTATGGCTATGGCTACACCTTC
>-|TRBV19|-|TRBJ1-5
CASSIMTKQPQHF
TGTGCCAGTAGTATAATGACCAAGCAGCCCCAGCATTTT
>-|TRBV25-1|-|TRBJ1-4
CASSEHRRNEKLFF
TGTGCCAGCAGTGAACACAGACGTAATGAAAAACTGTTTTTT
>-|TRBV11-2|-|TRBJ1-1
CASSLPRALTEAFF
TGTGCCAGCAGCCTACCCCGGGCTCTCACTGAAGCTTTCTTT
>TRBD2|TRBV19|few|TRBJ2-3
CASNRREGDTQYF
TGTGCCAGTAATCGACGGGAGGGGGATACGCAGTATTTT
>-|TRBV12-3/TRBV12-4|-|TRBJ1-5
CASRQDLDQPQHF
TGTGCCAGCAGGCAGGACCTCGATCAGCCCCAGCATTTT
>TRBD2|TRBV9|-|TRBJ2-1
CASSDPRTSGNNEQFF
TGTGCCAGCAGCGACCCGAGGACTAGCGGGAACAATGAGCAGTTCTTC
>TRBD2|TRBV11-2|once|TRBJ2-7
CASSLRGLAGEQYF
TGTGCCAGCAGCTTAAGGGGACTAGCCGGCGAGCAGTACTTC
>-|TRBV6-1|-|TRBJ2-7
CASSDWNERDYEQYF
TGTGCCAGCAGTGATTGGAATGAGAGGGATTACGAGCAGTACTTC